A single sample is the source of the 8 T cell receptor beta chains below, sequenced in a study of radiation and T cells in renal cell carcinoma. Treatment denoted: 15 Gy SBRT to primary tumor, nephrectomy 4 weeks later. TCRdb's copy holds only in-frame clones and misses some; the assay was immunoSEQ multiplex PCR. The sample comprises about 20,000 clones, 40% to 55% of which are singletons, and around 16% rests with the top ten. The starting material was tumor tissue, obtained from a patient whose treatment included radiotherapy and nephrectomy. These receptor sequences come from a woman aged 45 to 65 with renal cell carcinoma.

This chain links TRBV7-9 with TRBJ1-4, with 8 bases matching TRBD1. The CDR3 has 15 amino acids. CDR1 SEHNR and CDR2 FQNEAQ come from the germline V gene (reference sequence). Trimming took 5 bases from V and 7 from J; bases not matched to a gene: 9. The CDR3 bases are TGTGCCAGCAGCCCTTGGCAGGGGGCGGGTGAAAAACTGTTTTTT. This codes for CASSPWQGAGEKLFF.

This clone is judged medium-sized. Other DNA sequences in the same sample also yield this CDR3. This rearrangement joins TRBV7-9 to TRBJ1-1; the D is unclear. The germline gives CDR1 SEHNR, CDR2 FQNEAQ (reference sequence). The V end was cut by 4 bases, the J end by 5 bases, with 11 bases between. The CDR3 spans 13 residues. CDR3 sequence reads: CASSYLLGTEAFF. In DNA form, the CDR3 reads TGTGCCAGCAGCTACCTCCTGGGGACTGAAGCTTTCTTT.

This chain connects TRBV15 to TRBJ2-3; 8 nucleotides align to TRBD1. Germline V CDR1 and CDR2: LNHNV, YYDKDF (reference sequence). V lost 1 base to trimming and J lost 6 bases; unmatched junction nucleotides: 3. The CDR3 is 14 residues long. CDR3 DNA sequence: TGTGCCACCAGCAGAGGGACAGGGTCGGATACGCAGTATTTT. This encodes CATSRGTGSDTQYF.

This clone has a handful of counts. This sequence joins TRBV18 and TRBJ2-7; tentative D call: TRBD2 (6 bases). V lost 3 bases to trimming and J lost 7 bases, with 16 bases between them. The CDR3 is 14 amino acids. The germline V gene encodes CDR1 KGHSH and CDR2 LQKENI. This CDR3 is CASSPSPDGGEQYF. The CDR3 DNA sequence: TGTGCCAGCTCACCTTCCCCGGATGGGGGGGAGCAGTACTTC. Together with reference TRBV18 and TRBJ2-7, the CDR3 gives the full variable domain: NAGVMQNPRHLVRRRGQEARLRCSPMKGHSHVYWYRQLPEEGLKFMVYLQKENIIDESGMPKERFSAEFPKEGPSILRIQQVVRGDSAAYFCASSPSPDGGEQYFGPGTRLTVT.

The J gene is TRBJ2-1, the V gene TRBV15, with D tentatively TRBD1 or TRBD2 (5 bases each). Trimming removed 0 bases at V and 4 bases at J, with 10 bases between. The CDR3 totals 15 residues. Germline lookup yields CDR1 LNHNV and CDR2 YYDKDF (reference sequence). The CDR3 DNA is TGTGCCACCAGCAGAGAAGACGGGGCGTACAATGAGCAGTTCTTC. It yields the protein CATSREDGAYNEQFF.

The V gene is TRBV7-2, the J gene TRBJ2-1, with D uncertain. Trimming took off 7 bases at V and 0 bases at J, with 16 bases between the two ends. This CDR3 region has 16 residues. CDR1 is SGHTA and CDR2 is FQGNSA in the germline V gene. CDR3: CASNIAALSSYNEQFF. In DNA form, the CDR3 reads TGTGCCAGCAACATCGCCGCATTGAGCTCCTACAATGAGCAGTTCTTC. Together with reference TRBV7-2 and TRBJ2-1, the CDR3 gives the full variable domain: GAGVSQSPSNKVTEKGKDVELRCDPISGHTALYWYRQSLGQGLEFLIYFQGNSAPDKSGLPSDRFSAERTGGSVSTLTIQRTQQEDSAVYLCASNIAALSSYNEQFFGPGTRLTVL.

The chain employs TRBV27 and TRBJ1-1; maybe TRBD1 (6 bases). This CDR3 spans 15 amino acids. CDR1 is MNHEY, CDR2 SMNVEV, per germline (reference sequence). The V end lost 3 bases, the J end lost 3 bases, and 14 bases lay between the germline ends. This chain's CDR3 is CASSFRGAVDTEAFF. Written as DNA, the CDR3 is TGTGCCAGCAGTTTTCGGGGGGCTGTTGACACTGAAGCTTTCTTT.

In its sample, this clone was seen many times. The rearrangement joins TRBV7-8 to TRBJ1-4; TRBD1 aligns across 7 bases. Germline V gene data show CDR1 as SGHVS and CDR2 as FQNEAQ. After removal of 2 bases from V and 2 bases from J, the junction contained 11 bases not matched to a gene. CDR3 length: 18 residues. CDR3 protein: CASSLRGGRSGTNEKLFF. CDR3 DNA sequence: TGTGCCAGCAGCTTAAGAGGGGGCAGGTCGGGGACTAATGAAAAACTGTTTTTT.